These T cell receptor beta chains were read from a single sample in a study of T cells in Graves' hyperthyroidism and ophthalmopathy. MiXCR, applied by TCRdb to the multiplex PCR reads, yields one record per CDR3 protein. The sample holds approximately 400,000 distinct CDR3 sequences, 20% to 30% seen once. The sequenced sample was blood. These receptors came from a middle-aged man with Graves' hyperthyroidism. Each CDR3 is given with its conserved first and last residue. The D gene is left open where the match is weak. Size is stated for part of the rows, as once, few or many counts, or as a class when the clone is expanded.

V	D	size	J	DNA	CDR3
TRBV3-1	-	many	TRBJ1-1	TGTGCCAGCAGCCAAGAAGGGGGGAACACTGAAGCTTTCTTT	CASSQEGGNTEAFF
TRBV9	-	-	TRBJ2-2	TGTGCCAGCAGCGTAGCGATCACCGGGGAGCTGTTTTTT	CASSVAITGELFF
TRBV29-1	-	-	TRBJ1-1	TGCAGCGTTGAACCGTCAACTCTAACCCTGGGGACTGAAGCTTTCTTT	CSVEPSTLTLGTEAFF
TRBV20-1	-	-	TRBJ2-1	TGCAGTGCTAGAATATCCTGCAATGAGCAGTTCTTC	CSARISCNEQFF
TRBV11-2	-	-	TRBJ1-1	TGTGCCAGCAGCTATTTCGGACCTGAAGCTTTCTTT	CASSYFGPEAFF
TRBV7-3	-	many	TRBJ2-5	TGTGCCAGCAGCTTAGGAGTTTGGGAGACCCAGTACTTC	CASSLGVWETQYF
TRBV2	TRBD2	many	TRBJ2-1	TGTGCCAGCAGTGCTCCGGGACTAGTTAATGAGCAGTTCTTC	CASSAPGLVNEQFF
TRBV6-1	-	many	TRBJ2-5	TGTGCCAGCAGTGATGTCAGGGGTGAGACCCAGTACTTC	CASSDVRGETQYF
TRBV5-1	-	-	TRBJ2-2	TGCGCCAGCAGACCAGACTACCCTCTTGGGGAGCTGTTTTTT	CASRPDYPLGELFF
TRBV2	TRBD1	once	TRBJ1-6	TGTGCCAGCACGGAAACAGGGGGCATTAATTCACCCCTCCACTTT	CASTETGGINSPLHF
TRBV6-1	TRBD1	-	TRBJ2-5	TGTGCCAGCACCCCCTCGACAGGGAGCTCGAAGACCCAGTACTTC	CASTPSTGSSKTQYF
TRBV6-1	-	-	TRBJ2-3	TGTGCCAGCAGTGAAGTCGGAGGGCTAACAGATACGCAGTATTTT	CASSEVGGLTDTQYF
TRBV12-3/TRBV12-4	-	many	TRBJ2-7	TGTGCCAGCAGTTTGGGGGGACGTTCCGAGCAGTACTTC	CASSLGGRSEQYF
TRBV28	-	many	TRBJ2-2	TGTGCCAGCAGTTTTCTGGGGGGCACCGGGGAGCTGTTTTTT	CASSFLGGTGELFF
TRBV6-1	TRBD2	few	TRBJ2-2	TGTGCCAGCAGTCTCAAAGGACTAGCGGGAGACGTCGGGGAGCTGTTTTTT	CASSLKGLAGDVGELFF
TRBV10-3	TRBD1	once	TRBJ1-1	TGTGCCAGTTCCCCGACAGGGCGGAACACTGAAGCTTTCTTT	CASSPTGRNTEAFF
TRBV3-1	TRBD2	many	TRBJ2-1	TGTGCCAGCGGAGCGGGAGTGGACTACAATGAGCAGTTCTTC	CASGAGVDYNEQFF
TRBV11-3	-	many	TRBJ1-1	TGTGCCAGCAGCCCCCAGTTAGGGAACACTGAAGCTTTCTTT	CASSPQLGNTEAFF
TRBV29-1	-	-	TRBJ2-3	TGCAGCCTGAATAACACGCAGTATTTT	CSLNNTQYF
TRBV7-6	TRBD2	-	TRBJ2-3	TGTGCCAGCAGCTCGACTAGCGCGCAGTATTTT	CASSSTSAQYF
TRBV24-1	TRBD2	few	TRBJ2-1	TGTGCCACCAGTGAAGCTAGCGGGAAGTACAATGAGCAGTTCTTC	CATSEASGKYNEQFF
TRBV15	TRBD1	-	TRBJ2-7	TGTGCCACCAGCACCGACGAGGGGCGGGACAGGGCCTCCTACGAGCAGTACTTC	CATSTDEGRDRASYEQYF
TRBV12-3/TRBV12-4	TRBD2	many	TRBJ2-1	TGTGCCAGCAGTCCCACGCCGGGACTAGCGGGAGGGGAGCAGTTCTTC	CASSPTPGLAGGEQFF
TRBV5-1	TRBD2	many	TRBJ2-3	TGCGCCAGCAGCTTGGGGGCTAGCGGGCTCGATACGCAGTATTTT	CASSLGASGLDTQYF
TRBV28	TRBD2	many	TRBJ2-3	TGTGCCAGCAGTTTACTCAGACTAGCGGGAGTCCTAGATACGCAGTATTTT	CASSLLRLAGVLDTQYF
TRBV12-3/TRBV12-4	-	many	TRBJ2-3	TGTGCCAGCATTCTCTCCAGGGGTTCTAGCACAGATACGCAGTATTTT	CASILSRGSSTDTQYF
TRBV12-3/TRBV12-4	-	many	TRBJ1-1	TGTGCCAGCACTATCTCTGGGTATTTCACTGAAGCTTTCTTT	CASTISGYFTEAFF
TRBV20-1	-	many	TRBJ2-7	TGCAGTGCTAGACGTCCAGGTGGATCCTACGAGCAGTACTTC	CSARRPGGSYEQYF
TRBV12-3/TRBV12-4	TRBD1	many	TRBJ2-3	TGTGCCACCCGTCGGACAGGGGTAGATACGCAGTATTTT	CATRRTGVDTQYF
TRBV7-9	-	-	TRBJ2-2	TGTGCCAGCAGCTCAACGACGGTGACTGGGGAGCTGTTTTTT	CASSSTTVTGELFF
TRBV12-3/TRBV12-4	TRBD2	many	TRBJ2-7	TGTGCCAGCAGCTCTACTAGCGGGCCCCTCCGGGAGCAGTACTTC	CASSSTSGPLREQYF
TRBV19	-	few	TRBJ1-1	TGTGCCAGTAGTCCAGGGACTTCTCGTGGCACTGAAGCTTTCTTT	CASSPGTSRGTEAFF
TRBV3-1	-	few	TRBJ1-1	TGTGCCAGCAGCCAACAAGGGGGAACTGAAGCTTTCTTT	CASSQQGGTEAFF
TRBV11-2	TRBD1	few	TRBJ1-5	TGTGCCAGCAGCGCCTCCGGGACAGGGGTTCAGCCCCAGCATTTT	CASSASGTGVQPQHF
TRBV2	-	-	TRBJ1-5	TGTGCCAGCAGTGAATCGTCATCAGATCAGCCCCAGCATTTT	CASSESSSDQPQHF
TRBV15	TRBD2	-	TRBJ2-7	TGTGCCACCAGCAGGAAGCGGGAGGTGGTCAAATACTACGAGCAGTACTTC	CATSRKREVVKYYEQYF
TRBV7-3	-	-	TRBJ1-2	TGTGCCAGCAGCATCGGGCCGTCGGGTGGCTACACCTTC	CASSIGPSGGYTF
TRBV5-1	TRBD2	many	TRBJ2-7	TGCGCCAGCAGCTTGCTTGGACTAGCGGGATTCGACGAGCAGTACTTC	CASSLLGLAGFDEQYF
TRBV7-3	TRBD2	many	TRBJ2-3	TGTGCCAGCAGCTCAGTAGCGGGGGGTCCGATAGATACGCAGTATTTT	CASSSVAGGPIDTQYF
TRBV29-1	TRBD1	few	TRBJ2-5	TGCAGCACCTCCCGGACAGGGGGCATGGAGACCCAGTACTTC	CSTSRTGGMETQYF
TRBV27	-	few	TRBJ2-7	TGTGCCAGCAGAACGGCCAATACAAACGAGCAGTACTTC	CASRTANTNEQYF
TRBV11-2	-	-	TRBJ2-1	TGTGCCAGCAGCCCCAGCAGGGTTATAGAGTACAATGAGCAGTTCTTC	CASSPSRVIEYNEQFF
TRBV4-1	-	-	TRBJ2-1	TGCGCCAGCAGCCAAGATAAGGGTAGAAGTGACAATGAGCAGTTCTTC	CASSQDKGRSDNEQFF
TRBV5-1	TRBD1	few	TRBJ2-7	TGCGCCGGCAGCCCGGGACAGATAGGCTACGAGCAGTACTTC	CAGSPGQIGYEQYF
TRBV7-3	-	many	TRBJ1-2	TGTGCCAGCAGCTTCGACGGCGCTGGCTACACCTTC	CASSFDGAGYTF
TRBV24-1	-	-	TRBJ1-5	TGTGCCACCGGGGAGGTTAGCAATCAGCCCCAGCATTTT	CATGEVSNQPQHF
TRBV12-3/TRBV12-4	TRBD2	-	TRBJ2-1	TGTGCCAGCACACGGACTAGCGGTGTTTACAGTGAGCAGTTCTTC	CASTRTSGVYSEQFF
TRBV6-1	-	-	TRBJ2-7	TGTGCCAGCGGCCCCGGAGCCTTACCCTCCTACGAGCAGTACTTC	CASGPGALPSYEQYF
TRBV7-2	TRBD1	-	TRBJ2-7	TGTGCCAGCAGCCCCCCGGACAGGGGGGGCGAGCAGTACTTC	CASSPPDRGGEQYF
TRBV28	-	few	TRBJ2-3	TGTGCCAGCAGTTTAAGCGTAAACACAGATACGCAGTATTTT	CASSLSVNTDTQYF
TRBV6-1	-	-	TRBJ2-4	TGTGCCAGCAGTCCCGGCTTAGTGGACATTCAGTACTTC	CASSPGLVDIQYF
TRBV28	TRBD2	many	TRBJ2-1	TGTGCCAGCAGTTCACTCCTGACTAGCGGGCCACTTCGCGAGCAGTTCTTC	CASSSLLTSGPLREQFF
TRBV6-1	-	few	TRBJ2-7	TGTGCCAGCAGTCAAACGGGAAACGAGCAGTACTTC	CASSQTGNEQYF
TRBV5-1	TRBD1	few	TRBJ1-4	TGCGCCAGCAGCTCCGACAGGGTTAATGAAAAACTGTTTTTT	CASSSDRVNEKLFF
TRBV24-1	TRBD2	few	TRBJ2-3	TGTGCCACCAGTGATGGTAGCGGGCGAGGAGATACGCAGTATTTT	CATSDGSGRGDTQYF
TRBV5-1	-	-	TRBJ2-2	TGCGCCAGCAGCTTTAACAGGGAGCCCGGGGAGCTGTTTTTT	CASSFNREPGELFF
TRBV11-2	-	many	TRBJ1-5	TGTGCCAGCAGCCAGACCGGGACAACGGGGGTTCAGCCCCAGCATTTT	CASSQTGTTGVQPQHF
TRBV4-2	-	few	TRBJ2-3	TGTGCCAGCAGCCAAGATCTTCGGGTTTCAGATACGCAGTATTTT	CASSQDLRVSDTQYF
TRBV7-9	-	once	TRBJ1-3	TGTGCCAGCAGACCGGGCTCTGGAAACACCATATATTTT	CASRPGSGNTIYF
TRBV10-1	-	many	TRBJ1-1	TGCGCCAGCAGTCTGAACAGAGGGACTGAAGCTTTCTTT	CASSLNRGTEAFF